This T cell receptor beta chain came from a study of blood T cell repertoires in COVID-19. The overall study: Sites across the United States, Italy and Spain contributed samples from acute and convalescent COVID-19. Sources were T cells, B-cell-depleted T cells, or PBMCs; the material itself was cDNA or gDNA.

The J segment lost 1 base and the V segment lost 4 bases, leaving 12 bases of the junction unmatched. CDR1 is SGHTA and CDR2 is FQGNSA in the germline V gene. This CDR3 has 18 residues. Per the authors' pipeline: Reference gene primer amplification gave nucleated cell count estimates. The repertoire was sequenced with immunoSEQ multiplex PCR; TCRdb's copy has only in-frame clones and lacks some. V and J calls and clone size follow that table, whereas D and trimming were derived from the DNA. The table has around 130,000 clones, approximately 86% seen once. Sequenced sample: peripheral blood. This chain connects TRBV7-2 to TRBJ2-1; 8 nucleotides match TRBD1. This TCR came from a woman between 45 and 60 years old who had recovered from COVID-19. CDR3 protein: CASSSIIRGPGSYNEQFF. CDR3 nucleotides: TGTGCCAGCAGCTCAATCATCAGGGGGCCGGGGTCCTACAATGAGCAGTTCTTC.